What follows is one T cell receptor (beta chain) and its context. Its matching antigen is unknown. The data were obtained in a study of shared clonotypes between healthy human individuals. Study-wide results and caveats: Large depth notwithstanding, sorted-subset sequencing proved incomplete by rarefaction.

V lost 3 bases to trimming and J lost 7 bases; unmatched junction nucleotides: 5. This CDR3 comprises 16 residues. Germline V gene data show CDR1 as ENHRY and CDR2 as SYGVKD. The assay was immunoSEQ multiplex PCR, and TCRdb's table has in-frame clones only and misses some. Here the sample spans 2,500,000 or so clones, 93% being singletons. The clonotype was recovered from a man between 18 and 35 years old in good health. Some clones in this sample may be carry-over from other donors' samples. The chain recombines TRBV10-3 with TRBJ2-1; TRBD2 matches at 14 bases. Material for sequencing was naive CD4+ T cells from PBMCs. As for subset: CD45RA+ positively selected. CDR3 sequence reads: CAISDNGLAGGNEQFF. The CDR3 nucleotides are TGTGCCATCAGTGATAACGGACTAGCGGGAGGTAATGAGCAGTTCTTC.